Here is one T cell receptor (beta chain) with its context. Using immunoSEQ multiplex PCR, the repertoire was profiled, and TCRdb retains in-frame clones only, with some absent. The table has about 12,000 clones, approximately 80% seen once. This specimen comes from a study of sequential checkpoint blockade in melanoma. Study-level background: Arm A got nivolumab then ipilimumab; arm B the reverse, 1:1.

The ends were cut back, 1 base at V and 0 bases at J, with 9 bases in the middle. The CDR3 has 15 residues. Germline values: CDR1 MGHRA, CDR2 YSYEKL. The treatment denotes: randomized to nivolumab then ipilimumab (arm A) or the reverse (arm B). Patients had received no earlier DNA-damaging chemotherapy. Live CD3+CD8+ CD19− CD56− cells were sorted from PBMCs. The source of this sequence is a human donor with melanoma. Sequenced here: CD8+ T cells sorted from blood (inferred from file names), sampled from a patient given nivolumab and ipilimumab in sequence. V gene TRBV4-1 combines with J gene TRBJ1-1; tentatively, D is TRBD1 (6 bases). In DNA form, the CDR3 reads TGCGCCAGCAGCCAAGGCGGACAGATGAACACTGAAGCTTTCTTT. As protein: CASSQGGQMNTEAFF.